The T cell receptor beta chain under discussion was sequenced for a study of cytomegalovirus exposure and HLA in healthy donors. Study-level information: The approximately 110 validation repertoires, a later analysis reported, used the same platform as the approximately 670 repertoires from the first cohort.

Using immunoSEQ multiplex PCR, the repertoire was profiled, and TCRdb retains in-frame clones only, with some absent. The table lists 200,000 to 250,000 clones, less than 90% of them singletons. Looked up from germline, CDR1 is GTSNPN and CDR2 is SVGIG (reference sequence). The CDR3 runs to 11 residues. V lost 5 bases and J lost 6, with 9 bases in between. This chain uses TRBV30 with TRBJ2-3, with D unresolved. The specimen sequenced was PBMCs. The receptor was isolated from a woman in her late teens or twenties in good health and CMV-seronegative. As DNA, the CDR3 is TGTGCCTGGGTTGACGGCGATACGCAGTATTTT. Its protein product is CAWVDGDTQYF.